These T cell receptor beta chains were read from a single sample in a study of cytomegalovirus exposure and HLA in healthy donors. Libraries were prepared by immunoSEQ multiplex PCR; TCRdb keeps only in-frame clonotypes and omits some of them. The profile shows 150,000 to 200,000 clones, over 80% of them singletons. What was sequenced was PBMCs. These receptors came from a young man in good health and CMV-seropositive. CDR3s include the opening cysteine and the closing phenylalanine or tryptophan. D genes are given only for firm matches. Clone size is given for some rows only: seen once, a few or many times, or a class if the clone is expanded.

v_gene: TRBV4-1; abundance: -; j_gene: TRBJ2-7; d_gene: -; CDR3aa: CASSPYQDPSYEQYF; CDR3nt: TGCGCCAGCAGCCCCTACCAAGATCCCTCCTACGAGCAGTACTTC
v_gene: TRBV19; abundance: -; j_gene: TRBJ1-1; d_gene: TRBD1; CDR3aa: CASSNRGAEAFF; CDR3nt: TGTGCCAGTAGTAACAGGGGTGCTGAAGCTTTCTTT
v_gene: TRBV6-1; abundance: -; j_gene: TRBJ2-7; d_gene: TRBD1; CDR3aa: CASSAQTGTGREQYF; CDR3nt: TGTGCCAGCAGTGCCCAGACCGGGACAGGGAGGGAGCAGTACTTC
v_gene: TRBV6-5; abundance: -; j_gene: TRBJ1-5; d_gene: -; CDR3aa: CASSYSVNVQPQHF; CDR3nt: TGTGCCAGCAGTTACTCTGTTAATGTACAGCCCCAGCATTTT
v_gene: TRBV9; abundance: -; j_gene: TRBJ1-1; d_gene: -; CDR3aa: CASSVDPGRLTEAFF; CDR3nt: TGTGCCAGCAGCGTAGATCCTGGTAGACTCACTGAAGCTTTCTTT
v_gene: TRBV4-3; abundance: -; j_gene: TRBJ1-1; d_gene: -; CDR3aa: CASSQGGSTEAFF; CDR3nt: TGCGCCAGCAGCCAAGGGGGCTCCACTGAAGCTTTCTTT
v_gene: TRBV9; abundance: -; j_gene: TRBJ2-2; d_gene: -; CDR3aa: CASSVDGGRGTGELFF; CDR3nt: TGTGCCAGCAGCGTAGACGGGGGGCGGGGCACCGGGGAGCTGTTTTTT
v_gene: TRBV19; abundance: few; j_gene: TRBJ2-3; d_gene: -; CDR3aa: CASSMRQGSTDTQYF; CDR3nt: TGTGCCAGTAGTATGAGGCAGGGATCCACAGATACGCAGTATTTT
v_gene: TRBV19; abundance: -; j_gene: TRBJ2-5; d_gene: TRBD1; CDR3aa: CASTHNGEDRDKETQYF; CDR3nt: TGTGCCAGTACCCACAATGGGGAGGACAGGGATAAAGAGACCCAGTACTTC
v_gene: TRBV9; abundance: -; j_gene: TRBJ2-7; d_gene: -; CDR3aa: CASSVGGGTYEQYF; CDR3nt: TGTGCCAGCAGCGTAGGTGGGGGGACCTACGAGCAGTACTTC
v_gene: TRBV9; abundance: -; j_gene: TRBJ2-7; d_gene: -; CDR3aa: CASSVASSYEQYF; CDR3nt: TGTGCCAGCAGCGTAGCTTCCAGCTACGAGCAGTACTTC
v_gene: TRBV7-2; abundance: -; j_gene: TRBJ2-1; d_gene: TRBD2; CDR3aa: CASSYVAGGRYNEQFF; CDR3nt: TGTGCCAGCAGCTACGTAGCGGGGGGCCGTTACAATGAGCAGTTCTTC
v_gene: TRBV15; abundance: -; j_gene: TRBJ1-2; d_gene: TRBD1; CDR3aa: CATSRGGQSNYGYTF; CDR3nt: TGTGCCACCAGCAGAGGGGGACAGTCTAACTATGGCTACACCTTC
v_gene: TRBV6-5; abundance: -; j_gene: TRBJ1-5; d_gene: -; CDR3aa: CASSPAGKGQPQHF; CDR3nt: TGTGCCAGCAGCCCCGCAGGGAAGGGTCAGCCCCAGCATTTT
v_gene: TRBV12-2; abundance: -; j_gene: TRBJ2-1; d_gene: -; CDR3aa: CASRSMTRNEQFF; CDR3nt: TGTGCAAGTCGCTCCATGACTCGCAATGAGCAGTTCTTC
v_gene: TRBV9; abundance: -; j_gene: TRBJ2-3; d_gene: TRBD2; CDR3aa: CASSPLENSGATDTQYF; CDR3nt: TGTGCCAGCAGCCCCCTCGAGAATAGCGGGGCCACAGATACGCAGTATTTT